Described below is a single TCR beta chain sequence and its context. Its antigen remains unidentified. Germline values: CDR1 SGHDT, CDR2 YYEEEE. Trimming removed 4 bases from V and 4 bases from J, with 11 bases in between. This CDR3 spans 13 amino acids. 60 Vbeta and 13 Jbeta primers were used in PCR. Clones were read by immunoSEQ multiplex PCR, and TCRdb kept only the in-frame ones, dropping some. This sample has around 160,000 clones, with 75% to 80% found just once. The sample belongs to a study of cytomegalovirus exposure and HLA in healthy donors. General study points: Altogether, 170 or so TCR beta chains were recorded as cytomegalovirus-associated. An analysis done earlier found most TCR beta V segments productive about 87% or about 30% of the time. In a later analysis, V- and J-gene trimming of beta chains associated with a DCLRE1C missense variant, replicated independently. The HLA-A and HLA-B alleles of most subjects were reportedly predicted accurately from TCR beta sequences.

Sample: PBMCs. The receptor's source is a middle-aged woman in good health and CMV-seropositive. The J gene is TRBJ1-2, the V gene TRBV5-6; weak D call: TRBD1 (6 bases). CDR3 in amino acids: CASSNRDGYGYTF. In nucleotides, the CDR3 is TGTGCCAGCAGCAACAGGGATGGCTATGGCTACACCTTC.